The rows below give T cell receptor beta chains drawn from one sample of a study of T cell changes during pregnancy in multiple sclerosis. Assay: immunoSEQ multiplex PCR; the TCRdb copy retains only in-frame clones and omits some. The sample consists of about 68,000 clones, approximately 90% of them appearing once. This sample comprised peripheral blood, obtained in the second trimester of pregnancy. These receptors all come from a female donor in good health, enrolled as a control in a pregnancy study. Each CDR3 is given with its conserved first and last residue. A D gene is named only where the DNA matches it firmly. Only some rows state a clone size, as once, few, many or a class for expanded clones.

j_call: TRBJ1-4
d_call: TRBD1
clone_size: NA
v_call: TRBV7-6
cdr3_nt: TGTGCCAGCAGCATGCACAGGGGTGGGGTGGGTCCTGAAAAACTGTTTTTT
cdr3_aa: CASSMHRGGVGPEKLFF

j_call: TRBJ1-6
d_call: NA
clone_size: NA
v_call: TRBV7-2
cdr3_nt: TGTGCCAGCAGCTTAGACAGCGGGATAAGCTCCTATAATTCACCCCTCCACTTT
cdr3_aa: CASSLDSGISSYNSPLHF

j_call: TRBJ2-7
d_call: TRBD2
clone_size: NA
v_call: TRBV4-2
cdr3_nt: TGTGCCAGCAGCCCTAGCGAACTACTAGCGGGAGGCGAGCAGTACTTC
cdr3_aa: CASSPSELLAGGEQYF

j_call: TRBJ2-7
d_call: TRBD2
clone_size: NA
v_call: TRBV4-1
cdr3_nt: TGCGCCAGCAGCCAACAAGGACTAGCTACCTACGAGCAGTACTTC
cdr3_aa: CASSQQGLATYEQYF

j_call: TRBJ1-1
d_call: NA
clone_size: NA
v_call: TRBV7-3
cdr3_nt: TGTGCCAGCAGCTTAACGGGGGGACGGAGGGGTGAAGCTTTCTTT
cdr3_aa: CASSLTGGRRGEAFF

j_call: TRBJ2-1
d_call: NA
clone_size: NA
v_call: TRBV19
cdr3_nt: TGTGCCAGTAGGAGACAGGTTGAGCAGTTCTTC
cdr3_aa: CASRRQVEQFF

j_call: TRBJ1-1
d_call: NA
clone_size: NA
v_call: TRBV18
cdr3_nt: TGTGCCAGCTCACTCCTCCCCAGGGACACTGAAGCTTTCTTT
cdr3_aa: CASSLLPRDTEAFF

j_call: TRBJ2-7
d_call: NA
clone_size: NA
v_call: TRBV5-4
cdr3_nt: TGTGCCAGCAGCGGCATCTCCTACGAGCAGTACTTC
cdr3_aa: CASSGISYEQYF

j_call: TRBJ2-2
d_call: TRBD2
clone_size: once
v_call: TRBV14
cdr3_nt: TGTGCCAGCAGCCAATTTCCTAGCGGGACCGGGGAGCTGTTTTTT
cdr3_aa: CASSQFPSGTGELFF

j_call: TRBJ1-1
d_call: NA
clone_size: NA
v_call: TRBV6-1
cdr3_nt: TGTGCCACCACCCCGAGGGTCGCGAGTACTGAAGCTTTCTTT
cdr3_aa: CATTPRVASTEAFF

j_call: TRBJ2-1
d_call: TRBD2
clone_size: NA
v_call: TRBV5-1
cdr3_nt: TGCGCCAGCAGCTTGGAACTAGCGGGAGTCAATGAGCAGTTCTTC
cdr3_aa: CASSLELAGVNEQFF

j_call: TRBJ2-1
d_call: NA
clone_size: NA
v_call: TRBV7-3
cdr3_nt: TGTGCCAGCAGCGCGCAGGGGCCCAACAGGGATGAGCAGTTCTTC
cdr3_aa: CASSAQGPNRDEQFF

j_call: TRBJ1-5
d_call: NA
clone_size: NA
v_call: TRBV4-1
cdr3_nt: TGCGCCAGCAGCCAAGGAGGACAGTGGGGAAGGGAGCCCCAGCATTTT
cdr3_aa: CASSQGGQWGREPQHF

j_call: TRBJ1-2
d_call: TRBD1
clone_size: NA
v_call: TRBV7-9
cdr3_nt: TGTGCCAGCAGCGGACAGGGGTCTGGCTACACCTTC
cdr3_aa: CASSGQGSGYTF

j_call: TRBJ2-7
d_call: NA
clone_size: NA
v_call: TRBV29-1
cdr3_nt: TGCAGCGTTGAAGAATCACAGGGCTATCGCGAGCAGTACTTC
cdr3_aa: CSVEESQGYREQYF